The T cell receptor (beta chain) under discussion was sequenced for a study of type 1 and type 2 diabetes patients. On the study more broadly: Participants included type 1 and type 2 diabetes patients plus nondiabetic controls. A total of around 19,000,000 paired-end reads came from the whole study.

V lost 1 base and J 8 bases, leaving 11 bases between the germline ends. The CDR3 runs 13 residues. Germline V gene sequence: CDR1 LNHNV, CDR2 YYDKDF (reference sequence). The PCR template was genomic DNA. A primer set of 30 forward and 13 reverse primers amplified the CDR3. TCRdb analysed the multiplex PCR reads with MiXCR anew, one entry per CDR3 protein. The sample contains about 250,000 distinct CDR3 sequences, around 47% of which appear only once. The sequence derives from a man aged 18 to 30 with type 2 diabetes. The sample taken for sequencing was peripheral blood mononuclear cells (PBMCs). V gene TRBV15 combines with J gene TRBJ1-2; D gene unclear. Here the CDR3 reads CATSRGRTEGYTF. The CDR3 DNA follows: TGTGCCACCAGCAGAGGGCGGACGGAGGGCTACACCTTC.